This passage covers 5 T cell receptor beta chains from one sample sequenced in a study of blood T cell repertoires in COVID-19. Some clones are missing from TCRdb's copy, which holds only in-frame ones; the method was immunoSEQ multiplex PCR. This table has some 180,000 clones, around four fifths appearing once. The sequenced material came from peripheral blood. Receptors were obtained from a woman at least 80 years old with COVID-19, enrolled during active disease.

For the CDR3, the DNA is TGTGCCAGCAGCCCAGCCGGGCTAGCGGGAATGGTCTACAATGAGCAGTTCTTC. Amino acids: CASSPAGLAGMVYNEQFF. The chain couples TRBV5-8 to TRBJ2-1; TRBD2 matches 9 bases. The CDR3 is made up of 18 amino acids. V lost 4 bases and J lost 3; bases outside the gene matches: 14. Germline V gives CDR1 SGHTS, CDR2 YDEGEE.

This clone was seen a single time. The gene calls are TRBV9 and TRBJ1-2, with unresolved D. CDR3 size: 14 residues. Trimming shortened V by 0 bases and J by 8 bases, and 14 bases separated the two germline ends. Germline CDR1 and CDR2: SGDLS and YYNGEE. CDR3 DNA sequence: TGTGCCAGCAGCGTAGAGTTTGATTCCGGGGGCTACACCTTC. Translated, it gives CASSVEFDSGGYTF.

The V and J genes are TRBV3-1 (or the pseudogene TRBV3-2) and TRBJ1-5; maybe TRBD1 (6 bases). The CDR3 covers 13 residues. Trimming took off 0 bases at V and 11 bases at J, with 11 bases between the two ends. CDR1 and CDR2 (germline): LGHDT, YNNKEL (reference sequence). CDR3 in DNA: TGTGCCAGCAGCCAAGAGGGGTCAGGGGCCCAGCATTTT. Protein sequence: CASSQEGSGAQHF.

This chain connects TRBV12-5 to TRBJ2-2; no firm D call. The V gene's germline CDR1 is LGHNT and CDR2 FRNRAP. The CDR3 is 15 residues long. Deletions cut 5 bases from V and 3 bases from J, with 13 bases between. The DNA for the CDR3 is TGTGCTAGTGGTCCCGGTCCCGTCTACACCGGGGAGCTGTTTTTT. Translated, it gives CASGPGPVYTGELFF.

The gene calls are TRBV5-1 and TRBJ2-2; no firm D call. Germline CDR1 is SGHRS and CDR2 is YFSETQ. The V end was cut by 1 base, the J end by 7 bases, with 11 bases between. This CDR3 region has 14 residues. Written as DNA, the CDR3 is TGCGCCAGCAGCTTGTTCTCCACGGGCGGGGAGCTGTTTTTT. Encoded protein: CASSLFSTGGELFF.